The T cell receptor beta chain under discussion was sequenced for a study of shared clonotypes between healthy human individuals. Produced via immunoSEQ multiplex PCR; TCRdb's table is partial and in-frame only. The repertoire has roughly 1,100,000 clones, around 76% of them found once; the top ten carry roughly 1.4%. This CDR3 region has 12 residues. Trimming left V 10 bases short and J 0 bases short, with 10 bases between. Germline V lookup: CDR1 MNHNS, CDR2 SASEGT. The sequencing input was memory CD4+ T cells sorted from blood. As to subset: CD45RA-negative fraction. The clonotype comes from a man between 18 and 29 years old in good health. V is TRBV6-1 and J is TRBJ2-7; D gene unclear. Written as DNA, the CDR3 is TGTGCCACCAGGTCCTTCTCCTACGAGCAGTACTTC. Protein product: CATRSFSYEQYF.